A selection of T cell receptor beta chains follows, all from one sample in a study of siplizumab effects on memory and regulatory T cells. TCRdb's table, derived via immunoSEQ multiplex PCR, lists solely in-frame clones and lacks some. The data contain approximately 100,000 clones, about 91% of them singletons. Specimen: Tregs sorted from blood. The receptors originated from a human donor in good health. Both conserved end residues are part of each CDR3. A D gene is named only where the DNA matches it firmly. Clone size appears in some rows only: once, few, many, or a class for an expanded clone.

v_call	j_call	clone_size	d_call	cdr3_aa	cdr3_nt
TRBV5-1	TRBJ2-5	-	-	CASSLGGAIQETQYF	TGCGCCAGCAGCTTGGGGGGGGCGATCCAAGAGACCCAGTACTTC
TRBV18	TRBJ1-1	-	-	CASSPESALNTEAFF	TGTGCCAGCTCACCGGAAAGTGCATTGAACACTGAAGCTTTCTTT
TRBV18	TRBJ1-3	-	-	CASSPSADSSPSGNTIYF	TGTGCCAGCTCACCATCGGCAGACTCTTCCCCCTCTGGAAACACCATATATTTT
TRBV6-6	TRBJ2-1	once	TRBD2	CASSWGLAGDEQFF	TGTGCCAGCAGTTGGGGGCTAGCGGGAGATGAGCAGTTCTTC
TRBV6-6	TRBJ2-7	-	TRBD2	CASSRTSGEQYF	TGTGCCAGCAGTAGGACTAGCGGCGAGCAGTACTTC
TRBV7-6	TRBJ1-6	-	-	CASSLRPPALNSPLHF	TGTGCCAGCAGCTTACGGCCCCCGGCCCTAAATTCACCCCTCCACTTT
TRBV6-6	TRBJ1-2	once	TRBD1	CASSYLTGGFYGYTF	TGTGCCAGCAGTTATCTTACAGGGGGCTTCTATGGCTACACCTTC
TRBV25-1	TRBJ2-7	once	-	CASSEFSYSYEQYF	TGTGCCAGCAGTGAATTTTCCTATTCCTACGAGCAGTACTTC
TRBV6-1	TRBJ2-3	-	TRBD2	CASSEWKIAGGRDTQYF	TGTGCCAGCAGTGAATGGAAAATAGCGGGAGGCAGGGATACGCAGTATTTT
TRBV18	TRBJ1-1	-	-	CASSPSGNTEAFF	TGTGCCAGCTCACCCTCGGGGAACACTGAAGCTTTCTTT
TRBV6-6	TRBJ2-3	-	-	CASSWGRVSTDTQYF	TGTGCCAGCAGTTGGGGCAGAGTGAGCACAGATACGCAGTATTTT
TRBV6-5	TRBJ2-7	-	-	CASSYAALAEQYF	TGTGCCAGCAGTTACGCGGCGCTGGCCGAGCAGTACTTC
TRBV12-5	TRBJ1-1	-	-	CASGLVPEDTEAFF	TGTGCTAGTGGTTTGGTACCTGAGGACACTGAAGCTTTCTTT
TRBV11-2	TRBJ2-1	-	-	CASSLSPANNEQFF	TGTGCCAGCAGCTTGAGCCCGGCCAACAATGAGCAGTTCTTC
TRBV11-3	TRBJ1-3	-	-	CASSLDGASGNTIYF	TGTGCCAGCAGCTTAGATGGCGCCTCTGGAAACACCATATATTTT
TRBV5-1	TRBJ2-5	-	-	CASSLDRRVKTQYF	TGCGCCAGCAGCTTAGACAGGAGGGTAAAGACCCAGTACTTC
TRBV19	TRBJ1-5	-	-	CASSEQGDSNQPQHF	TGTGCCAGTAGTGAACAGGGCGATAGCAATCAGCCCCAGCATTTT
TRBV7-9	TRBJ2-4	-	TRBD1	CASSLLVGTGAKNIQYF	TGTGCCAGCAGCTTATTGGTAGGGACAGGGGCCAAAAACATTCAGTACTTC
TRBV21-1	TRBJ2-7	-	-	CASSTFTASSYEQYF	TGTGCCAGCAGCACGTTTACGGCAAGCTCCTACGAGCAGTACTTC
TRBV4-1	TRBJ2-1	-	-	CASSQQEVGWYNEQFF	TGCGCCAGCAGCCAACAAGAGGTTGGGTGGTACAATGAGCAGTTCTTC
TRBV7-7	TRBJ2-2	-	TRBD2	CASSLEGLAVTGELFF	TGTGCTAGCAGCTTAGAGGGACTAGCTGTAACCGGGGAGCTGTTTTTT
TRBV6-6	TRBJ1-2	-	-	CASSYSGGQGYGYTF	TGTGCCAGCAGTTACTCGGGGGGGCAGGGCTATGGCTACACCTTC
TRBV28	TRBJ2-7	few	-	CASLGGTAASYEQYF	TGTGCCAGCCTAGGAGGGACAGCCGCGTCCTACGAGCAGTACTTC
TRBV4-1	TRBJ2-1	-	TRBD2	CASSRRLAGSNEQFF	TGCGCCAGCAGCCGACGACTAGCGGGGTCCAATGAGCAGTTCTTC
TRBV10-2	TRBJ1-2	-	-	CASSERGGNYGYTF	TGCGCCAGCAGTGAGAGGGGCGGTAACTATGGCTACACCTTC
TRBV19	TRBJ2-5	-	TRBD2	CASRRAGGLQETQYF	TGTGCAAGCCGCCGAGCGGGAGGGCTACAAGAGACCCAGTACTTC
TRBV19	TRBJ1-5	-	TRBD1	CATQGGTRVPSNQPQHF	TGTGCCACGCAAGGGGGCACAAGGGTGCCTAGCAATCAGCCCCAGCATTTT
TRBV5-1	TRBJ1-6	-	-	CASSRQSSYNSPLHF	TGCGCCAGCAGCCGACAGAGCTCCTATAATTCACCCCTCCACTTT
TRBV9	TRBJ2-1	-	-	CASSVVGAAIHEQFF	TGTGCCAGCAGCGTAGTAGGGGCTGCTATCCATGAGCAGTTCTTC
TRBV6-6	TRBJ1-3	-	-	CASSLQGNTIYF	TGTGCCAGCAGTTTACAGGGAAACACCATATATTTT
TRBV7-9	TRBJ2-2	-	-	CASSLTGTNTGELFF	TGTGCCAGCAGCTTAACCGGGACCAACACCGGGGAGCTGTTTTTT
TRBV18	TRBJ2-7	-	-	CASSPPLHPYEQYF	TGTGCCAGCTCACCACCGTTACACCCCTACGAGCAGTACTTC
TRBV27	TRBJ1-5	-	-	CASSGERNQPQHF	TGTGCCAGCAGCGGGGAGAGGAATCAGCCCCAGCATTTT
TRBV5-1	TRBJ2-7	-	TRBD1	CASSNPGGVQYF	TGCGCCAGCAGCAACCCAGGGGGCGTGCAGTACTTC
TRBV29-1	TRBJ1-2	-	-	CSVADRRYGYTF	TGCAGCGTTGCGGACAGACGATATGGCTACACCTTC
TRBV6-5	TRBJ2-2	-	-	CATRLGGFTGELFF	TGTGCCACGCGCCTCGGGGGCTTCACCGGGGAGCTGTTTTTT
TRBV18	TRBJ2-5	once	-	CASSPPSMARTQETQYF	TGTGCCAGCTCACCACCGAGCATGGCCAGAACCCAAGAGACCCAGTACTTC
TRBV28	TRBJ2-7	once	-	CASSLAGPAYEQYF	TGTGCCAGCAGTTTGGCAGGACCGGCCTACGAGCAGTACTTC
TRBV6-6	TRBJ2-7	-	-	CASSYFIGEPSYEQYF	TGTGCCAGCAGTTATTTTATCGGGGAGCCCTCCTACGAGCAGTACTTC
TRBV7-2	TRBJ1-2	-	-	CASSRREENYGYTF	TGTGCCAGCAGCCGGCGGGAGGAAAACTATGGCTACACCTTC
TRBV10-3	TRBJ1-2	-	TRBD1	CAISEGTGGFSSYTF	TGTGCCATCAGTGAGGGAACAGGGGGCTTCAGTAGCTACACCTTC
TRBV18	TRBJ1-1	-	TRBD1	CASSRVGTGFWNTEAFF	TGTGCCAGCTCGCGGGTCGGGACAGGGTTTTGGAACACTGAAGCTTTCTTT
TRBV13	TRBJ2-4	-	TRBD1	CASSTRQGADIQYF	TGTGCCAGCAGCACCAGACAGGGGGCTGACATTCAGTACTTC
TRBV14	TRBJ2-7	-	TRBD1	CASSHPGTGADEQYF	TGTGCCAGCAGCCATCCCGGGACAGGGGCCGACGAGCAGTACTTC
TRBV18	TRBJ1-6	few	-	CASSPVQRYSPLHF	TGTGCCAGCTCACCGGTCCAGCGGTATTCACCCCTCCACTTT
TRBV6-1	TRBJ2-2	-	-	CASRDTATGELFF	TGTGCCAGCAGGGACACGGCAACCGGGGAGCTGTTTTTT
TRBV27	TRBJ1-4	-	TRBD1	CASKGQATNEKLFF	TGTGCCAGCAAGGGACAGGCAACTAATGAAAAACTGTTTTTT
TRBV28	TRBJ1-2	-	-	CASSPESRNYGYTF	TGTGCCAGCAGCCCCGAGTCCAGGAACTATGGCTACACCTTC
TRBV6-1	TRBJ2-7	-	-	CASSEVVGTYEQYF	TGTGCCAGCAGTGAGGTGGTAGGGACCTACGAGCAGTACTTC
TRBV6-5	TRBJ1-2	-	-	CASSAGYGYTF	TGTGCCAGCAGTGCCGGCTATGGCTACACCTTC
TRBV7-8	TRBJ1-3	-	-	CASSAQSGVGNTIYF	TGTGCCAGCAGCGCCCAATCAGGGGTCGGAAACACCATATATTTT
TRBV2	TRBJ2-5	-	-	CASRAFQETQYF	TGTGCCAGCAGAGCCTTCCAAGAGACCCAGTACTTC
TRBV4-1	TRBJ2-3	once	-	CASSQPLARSTDTQYF	TGCGCCAGCAGCCAGCCCTTAGCTCGCAGCACAGATACGCAGTATTTT
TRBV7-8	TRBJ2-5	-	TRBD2	CASNPTRTSGRKETQYF	TGTGCCAGCAACCCCACCCGGACTAGCGGGAGAAAAGAGACCCAGTACTTC
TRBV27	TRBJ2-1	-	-	CASSIRVRGGEQFF	TGTGCCAGCAGCATAAGGGTCAGGGGCGGTGAGCAGTTCTTC
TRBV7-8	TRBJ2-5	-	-	CASSSDVGDQETQYF	TGTGCCAGCAGCTCCGACGTGGGGGACCAAGAGACCCAGTACTTC
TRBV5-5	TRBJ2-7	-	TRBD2	CASSLVREAAYEQYF	TGTGCCAGCAGCTTGGTACGGGAGGCGGCCTACGAGCAGTACTTC
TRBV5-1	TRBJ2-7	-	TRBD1	CASRQGSHEQYF	TGCGCCAGCAGACAGGGGAGCCACGAGCAGTACTTC
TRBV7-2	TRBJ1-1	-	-	CASSLDMRQAFF	TGTGCCAGCAGCTTAGATATGAGGCAAGCTTTCTTT
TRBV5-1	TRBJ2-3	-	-	CASSLSSAGAGDTQYF	TGCGCCAGCAGCTTGAGTTCGGCAGGGGCTGGCGATACGCAGTATTTT